The 31 T cell receptor beta chains below come from one sample, sequenced in a study of blood T cell repertoires in COVID-19 (dated by TCRdb to 2018 to 2020). Library prep was done by the immunoSEQ multiplex PCR assay. The source is immuneACCESS, and TCRdb retained only in-frame sequences with V and J called. Part of the clones is not carried over; for the studies checked, unresolved V genes explain less than half of this, and the remainder is unexplained. The sample contains 330,000 or so clones, more than 85% of them found a single time. About 18% of the sample rests with the top ten. The sequencing sample was made of PBMCs or T cells enriched from blood (not recorded which). The receptors were sampled from a woman in her twenties or thirties who had recovered from COVID-19.

This clone was seen once. The chain carries TRBV4-3 and TRBJ2-7; no reliable D call. Per the germline V gene, CDR1 is LGHNA and CDR2 is YSLEER. This CDR3 is built from 13 residues. V lost 0 bases and J lost 6, with 9 bases in between. CDR3 loop: CASSQDRAREQYF. In DNA form, the CDR3 reads TGCGCCAGCAGCCAAGATAGAGCTCGCGAGCAGTACTTC.

The chain has TRBV5-6 and TRBJ2-7; tentative D call: TRBD2 (5 bases). The CDR3 consists of 13 residues. V shed 0 bases and J shed 7 bases, with 11 bases lying between them. Germline assignment: CDR1 SGHDT and CDR2 YYEEEE. The CDR3: CASSLGGAEEQYF. CDR3 DNA: TGTGCCAGCAGCTTGGGTGGAGCGGAAGAGCAGTACTTC.

The chain is built from TRBV28 and TRBJ1-5, with TRBD1 matching 9 bases. The CDR3 runs to 16 residues. From germline, CDR1 is MDHEN and CDR2 SYDVKM. V lost 6 bases and J lost 5; bases outside the gene matches: 11. The CDR3 DNA is TGTGCCAGCAGACCTCCCACCGGGACAGGGTATCAGCCCCAGCATTTT. Encoded protein: CASRPPTGTGYQPQHF.

The rearrangement uses TRBV28 and TRBJ1-3; D gene ambiguous. The germline gives CDR1 MDHEN, CDR2 SYDVKM. The V gene lost 8 bases and the J gene lost 1 base, with 12 bases spanning the gap. This CDR3 has 14 amino acids. In DNA, the CDR3 is TGTGCCAGCCTCACCACAGTTTCTGGAAACACCATATATTTT. Residues: CASLTTVSGNTIYF.

The CDR3 is CASSIQRELKDTQYF. The DNA for the CDR3 is TGTGCCAGTAGCATACAGCGGGAGCTGAAAGATACGCAGTATTTT. The J gene is TRBJ2-3, the V gene TRBV19, with 8 bases aligning to TRBD2. V was clipped by 6 bases and J by 5 bases; unmatched bases: 10. CDR3 length: 15 amino acids. Germline V gene data show CDR1 as LNHDA and CDR2 as SQIVND (reference sequence).

The rearrangement links TRBV28 to TRBJ2-7; the match to TRBD2 covers 8 bases. The ends lost 6 bases at V and 5 bases at J; junction bases unmatched: 15. The CDR3 is 16 amino acids. Germline V gene lookup returns CDR1 MDHEN and CDR2 SYDVKM. The CDR3 reads CASRTPTAGTRNEQYF. Written as DNA, the CDR3 is TGTGCCAGCAGGACACCCACCGCCGGGACTAGAAACGAGCAGTACTTC.

The chain joins TRBV3-1 (or the pseudogene TRBV3-2) to TRBJ1-6; 7 positions match TRBD1. Trimming removed 5 bases from V and 5 bases from J; junction bases left unmatched: 6. The CDR3 covers 15 residues. Germline CDR1 LGHDT, CDR2 YNNKEL (reference sequence). This CDR3 is CASSGGTVHNSPLHF. The CDR3 DNA follows: TGTGCCAGCAGCGGGGGGACAGTTCATAATTCACCCCTCCACTTT.

V is TRBV10-3 and J is TRBJ1-5; D is unresolved. Germline CDR1 and CDR2: ENHRY and SYGVKD. This CDR3 region has 13 residues. Trimming pared 8 bases from V and 4 bases from J, leaving 12 bases between. Here the CDR3 DNA reads TGTGCCATCGCCTTCGCGGCTAATCAGCCCCAGCATTTT. The encoded protein is CAIAFAANQPQHF.

The chain links TRBV6-5 to TRBJ2-5; the D gene is possibly TRBD2 (7 bases). V lost 11 bases and J 5 bases, leaving 21 bases between the germline ends. This CDR3 comprises 14 residues. Germline V CDR1 and CDR2: MNHEY, SVGAGI. The CDR3 spells CAVSQGGGPETQYF. CDR3 DNA sequence: TGTGCCGTCTCGCAAGGGGGGGGGCCGGAGACCCAGTACTTC.

The chain uses TRBV12-2 and TRBJ1-6; TRBD1, the D gene given by the table, was not confirmed from the DNA. TRBV12-2 is a pseudogene. This CDR3 region has 20 residues. The CDR3 sequence is CASRLDAGTGRSSYNSPLHF. The CDR3 DNA reads TGTGCAAGTCGCTTAGATGCGGGGACAGGGCGAAGCTCCTATAATTCACCCCTCCACTTT.

The rearrangement links TRBV2 to TRBJ2-2; D is perhaps TRBD1 (5 bases). The CDR3 spans 14 residues. The germline gives CDR1 SNHLY, CDR2 FYNNEI. Trimming left V 6 bases short and J 3 bases short, with 11 bases between. The CDR3, as DNA: TGTGCCAGCAGAGTCCAGGGTTACACCGGGGAGCTGTTTTTT. Its translation: CASRVQGYTGELFF.

This rearrangement joins TRBV27 to TRBJ2-5, with 8 bases matching TRBD1. The V segment lost 6 bases and the J segment 5 bases; nucleotides outside the gene matches: 8. Germline-derived CDR1 and CDR2 are MNHEY and SMNVEV (reference sequence). The CDR3 length is 14 residues. This CDR3 is CASSRLTGVETQYF. The CDR3 DNA follows: TGTGCCAGCAGCCGCTTGACAGGGGTGGAGACCCAGTACTTC.

This clone was found once. This chain uses TRBV10-3 with TRBJ1-1; D perhaps matches TRBD1 (6 bases). This CDR3 region has 14 residues. The V end was cut by 6 bases, the J end by 6 bases, with 17 bases between. Germline V gives CDR1 ENHRY, CDR2 SYGVKD. CDR3 residues: CAIRLRGGGSEAFF. The DNA of the CDR3 is TGTGCCATCAGACTCCGTGGGGGGGGCTCTGAAGCTTTCTTT.

The chain is built from TRBV14 and TRBJ2-7; 7 bases align to TRBD2. CDR1 and CDR2 (germline): SGHDN, FVKESK. This CDR3 has 14 amino acids. Trimming cost V 4 bases and J 3 bases; bases outside gene matches: 6. CDR3: CASSLWGGNYEQYF. The CDR3 region has the DNA TGTGCCAGCAGCCTCTGGGGGGGGAACTACGAGCAGTACTTC.

The chain recombines TRBV5-6 with TRBJ2-7; a possible D gene is TRBD2 (6 bases). Germline V gene data show CDR1 as SGHDT and CDR2 as YYEEEE. Trimming removed 5 bases at V and 3 bases at J, with 9 bases between. The CDR3 extends over 12 amino acids. Here the CDR3 DNA reads TGTGCCAGCAGTTCCGGGAGCTACGAGCAGTACTTC. It encodes CASSSGSYEQYF.

A word on this clone: The identical CDR3 is also encoded by other nucleotide sequences in the sample. The chain has TRBV18 and TRBJ2-7, with 7 positions matching TRBD1. Germline lookup yields CDR1 KGHSH and CDR2 LQKENI. This CDR3 contains 14 residues. Losses at the gene ends were 3 bases for V and 0 bases for J; bases not matched to a gene: 2. As DNA, the CDR3 is TGTGCCAGCTCACCCCGGGACAGCTCCTACGAGCAGTACTTC. Amino acids: CASSPRDSSYEQYF.

This chain uses TRBV9 with TRBJ2-5; D is perhaps TRBD1 (8 bases). CDR1 is SGDLS, CDR2 YYNGEE, per germline. V shed 0 bases and J shed 3 bases, with 15 bases lying between them. The length of the CDR3 is 16 residues. CDR3 sequence reads: CASSVGGQGGKETQYF. The CDR3 DNA sequence: TGTGCCAGCAGCGTAGGCGGACAGGGAGGGAAAGAGACCCAGTACTTC.

The count of this clone is one. The chain is built from TRBV4-2 and TRBJ2-7, with 10 bases matching TRBD2. The length of the CDR3 is 14 residues. Germline CDR1 is LGHNA and CDR2 is YNFKEQ. J was trimmed by 2 bases and V by 5 bases; bases with no gene match: 3. CDR3 bases: TGTGCCAGCAGCGAAACTAGCGGGACCTACGAGCAGTACTTC. Residues: CASSETSGTYEQYF.

The V and J genes are TRBV4-3 and TRBJ2-1; TRBD2 matches at 7 bases. V lost 0 bases, J lost 1 base, and 12 bases stayed unmatched. In germline, CDR1 is LGHNA, CDR2 YSLEER. CDR3 length: 19 residues. The CDR3 is CASSQDFNYGGGSYNEQFF. For the CDR3, the DNA is TGCGCCAGCAGCCAAGATTTCAATTATGGCGGGGGTTCCTACAATGAGCAGTTCTTC.

J is TRBJ2-5 and V is TRBV14; 8 positions agree with TRBD1. The CDR3 is made up of 15 amino acids. The germline gives CDR1 SGHDN, CDR2 FVKESK. V lost 0 bases, J lost 5 bases, and 5 bases stayed unmatched. Here the CDR3 reads CASSQDQGAGETQYF. The CDR3 nucleotides are TGTGCCAGCAGCCAAGATCAGGGGGCCGGGGAGACCCAGTACTTC.

V usage is TRBV19 and J usage is TRBJ2-1; 9 bases match TRBD2. Trimming cost V 3 bases and J 4 bases; bases outside gene matches: 4. The CDR3 is 15 amino acids. Germline V gene lookup returns CDR1 LNHDA and CDR2 SQIVND (reference sequence). CDR3 in DNA: TGTGCCAGTAGTATCGAGCTAGCGGGGTACAATGAGCAGTTCTTC. Translated: CASSIELAGYNEQFF. The complete variable domain, with remaining parts taken from reference TRBV19 and TRBJ2-1, reads DGGITQSPKYLFRKEGQNVTLSCEQNLNHDAMYWYRQDPGQGLRLIYYSQIVNDFQKGDIAEGYSVSREKKESFPLTVTSAQKNPTAFYLCASSIELAGYNEQFFGPGTRLTVL.

The V gene is TRBV4-2, the J gene TRBJ1-6; TRBD1 aligns across 8 bases. Germline loops: CDR1 LGHNA, CDR2 YNFKEQ. V lost 4 bases, J lost 7 bases, and 3 bases stayed unmatched. CDR3 length equals 14 residues. The CDR3 DNA reads as TGTGCCAGCAGCCGAGGACAGGGCAATTCACCCCTCCACTTT. Protein sequence: CASSRGQGNSPLHF.

DNA for the CDR3: TGTGCCTGGAGTGGCCCCGGGTACCACGAAAAACTGTTTTTT. It codes for CAWSGPGYHEKLFF. The rearrangement links TRBV30 to TRBJ1-4; D is unclear. CDR1 is GTSNPN and CDR2 is SVGIG in the germline V gene (reference sequence). The V end lost 1 base, the J end lost 8 bases, and 14 bases lay between the germline ends. The CDR3 spans 14 residues.

There are a few counts of this clone. This chain joins TRBV6-5 and TRBJ1-6, with a possible D match to TRBD1 (6 bases). This CDR3 contains 12 residues. Per germline, CDR1 MNHEY and CDR2 SVGAGI. The germline V and J ends were trimmed by 7 bases and 6 bases, with 7 bases remaining between them. The CDR3 DNA is TGTGCCAGCACACAGGGTAATTCACCCCTCCACTTT. Its protein product is CASTQGNSPLHF.

The chain joins TRBV7-9 to TRBJ2-7; 9 bases fit TRBD2. Germline V gene data show CDR1 as SEHNR and CDR2 as FQNEAQ (reference sequence). CDR3 length: 15 residues. Trimming took 4 bases from V and 3 from J; bases not matched to a gene: 7. The CDR3 loop reads CASSSVGLANYEQYF. CDR3 coding DNA: TGTGCCAGCAGCTCGGTGGGACTAGCAAACTACGAGCAGTACTTC.

This rearrangement joins TRBV4-1 to TRBJ1-3; TRBD1 is a possible D gene (5 bases). V lost 7 bases, J lost 2 bases, and 6 bases lay in between. Germline V gene data show CDR1 as MGHRA and CDR2 as YSYEKL. The CDR3 spans 12 residues. CDR3 bases: TGCGCCAGCATAGGGGCTGGAAACACCATATATTTT. It is translated as CASIGAGNTIYF.

The chain employs TRBV6-5 and TRBJ1-2, with 10 bases fitting TRBD1. The germline V gene has CDR1 MNHEY and CDR2 SVGAGI. Losses at the gene ends were 8 bases for V and 8 bases for J; bases not matched to a gene: 8. There are 13 residues in the CDR3. CDR3 sequence reads: CASAGQGSRGYTF. The CDR3 DNA reads TGTGCCAGCGCGGGACAGGGGAGCCGCGGCTACACCTTC.

J is TRBJ1-2 and V is TRBV19, with D maybe TRBD1 (5 bases). Trimming took off 5 bases at V and 4 bases at J, with 14 bases between the two ends. This CDR3 is 14 amino acids long. Germline loops: CDR1 LNHDA, CDR2 SQIVND (reference sequence). For the CDR3, the DNA is TGTGCCAGTAGTTTTCTTGGACAACTCTATGGCTACACCTTC. Amino acids: CASSFLGQLYGYTF.

The chain couples TRBV9 to TRBJ1-6; tentatively, D is TRBD1 (5 bases). Trimming shortened V by 3 bases and J by 3 bases, and 10 bases separated the two germline ends. The CDR3 totals 15 residues. The V gene's germline CDR1 is SGDLS and CDR2 YYNGEE. This chain's CDR3 is CASSEGRYYNSPLHF. The CDR3 nucleotides read TGTGCCAGCAGCGAGGGGCGGTACTATAATTCACCCCTCCACTTT.

V and J are TRBV28 and TRBJ2-7, with D perhaps TRBD2 (6 bases). V lost 5 bases, J lost 3 bases, and 20 bases lay in between. Germline V gives CDR1 MDHEN, CDR2 SYDVKM. This CDR3 spans 16 amino acids. The CDR3 here is CASSPGGAGRIYEQYF. The CDR3 region has the DNA TGTGCCAGCAGTCCCGGCGGGGCAGGTAGGATCTACGAGCAGTACTTC.

CDR3 protein: CASSRTGSGANVLTF. Written as DNA, the CDR3 is TGTGCCAGCAGTCGGACTGGTTCTGGGGCCAACGTCCTGACTTTC. The V and J genes are TRBV5-6 and TRBJ2-6; a possible D gene is TRBD2 (5 bases). This CDR3 has 15 residues. The V end was cut by 5 bases, the J end by 1 base, with 10 bases between. The germline V gene encodes CDR1 SGHDT and CDR2 YYEEEE.